These 2 T cell receptor beta chains were sequenced from one sample in a study of cytomegalovirus exposure and HLA in healthy donors. In the PCR, 60 Vbeta and 13 Jbeta primers were used. The table came from immunoSEQ multiplex PCR; TCRdb's copy has only in-frame clones and leaves some out. The sample contains about 150,000 clones, approximately 80% of which appear only once. Material: PBMCs. The receptors come from a male donor in good health and CMV-seropositive.

Regarding this clone: At one end, the junction sequence differs from germline, possibly due to a read error. The V gene is TRBV7-7, the J gene TRBJ2-7; TRBD2 matches at 7 bases. From germline, CDR1 is SSHAT and CDR2 FNYEAQ (reference sequence). This CDR3 comprises 13 residues. The CDR3 region is CASSRSGTGEQYF. The CDR3 DNA reads TGTGCTAGCAGCCGCAGCGGGACGGGCGAGCAGTACTTC. The full variable domain, its missing parts supplied by reference TRBV7-7 and TRBJ2-7, is GAGVSQSPRYKVTKRGQDVTLRCDPISSHATLYWYQQALGQGPEFLTYFNYEAQPDKSGLPSDRFSAERPEGSISTLTIQRTEQRDSAMYRCASSRSGTGEQYFGPGTRLTVT.

The chain has TRBV7-9 and TRBJ1-2; no reliable D call. Per the germline V gene, CDR1 is SEHNR and CDR2 is FQNEAQ (reference sequence). The CDR3 is made up of 15 amino acids. The V and J ends lost 3 bases and 5 bases respectively, with 16 bases between them. CDR3 DNA sequence: TGTGCCAGCAGCTTGGGCGGTATCGGGGTATATGGCTACACCTTC. It encodes CASSLGGIGVYGYTF.